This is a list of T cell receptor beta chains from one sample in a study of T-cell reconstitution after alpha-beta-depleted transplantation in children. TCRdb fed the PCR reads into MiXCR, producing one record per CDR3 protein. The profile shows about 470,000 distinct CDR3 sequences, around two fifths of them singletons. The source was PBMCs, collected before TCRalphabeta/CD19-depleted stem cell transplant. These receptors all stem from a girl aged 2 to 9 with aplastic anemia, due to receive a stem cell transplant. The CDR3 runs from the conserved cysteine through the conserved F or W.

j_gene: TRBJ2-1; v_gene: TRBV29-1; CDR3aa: CSVSQGGEQFF
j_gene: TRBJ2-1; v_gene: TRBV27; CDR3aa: CASSPSGNYNEQFF
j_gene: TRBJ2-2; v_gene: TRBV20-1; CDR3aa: CSARSDTGGAGELFF
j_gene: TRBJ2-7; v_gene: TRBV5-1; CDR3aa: CASSSLMTSDLYEQYF
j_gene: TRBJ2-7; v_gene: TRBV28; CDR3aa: CASSPPDGRSYEQYF
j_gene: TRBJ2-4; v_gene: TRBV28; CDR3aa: CASSLYDRGNIQYF
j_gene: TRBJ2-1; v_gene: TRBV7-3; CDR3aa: CASSLGLASNEQFF
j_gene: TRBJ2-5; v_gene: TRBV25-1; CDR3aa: CASSGGADQETQYF
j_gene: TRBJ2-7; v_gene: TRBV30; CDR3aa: CAWSVRGDHRPPYEQYF
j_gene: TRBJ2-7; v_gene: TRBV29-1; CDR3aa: CSAAVGQGIPTIYEQYF
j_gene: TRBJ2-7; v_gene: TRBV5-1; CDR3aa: CASSLGHAKSSYEQYF
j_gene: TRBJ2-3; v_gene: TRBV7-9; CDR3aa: CASSSGDRTDTQYF
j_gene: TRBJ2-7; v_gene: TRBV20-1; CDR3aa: CSARDTGKVSYEQYF
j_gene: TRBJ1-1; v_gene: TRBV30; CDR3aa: CASEQGSVGAEAFF
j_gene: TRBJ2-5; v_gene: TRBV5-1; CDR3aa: CASSAQGSGSVETQYF
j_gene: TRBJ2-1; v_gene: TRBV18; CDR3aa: CASSPRRTGSGDNEQFF
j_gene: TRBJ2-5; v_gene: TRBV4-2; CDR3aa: CASSHDRLASQTQYF
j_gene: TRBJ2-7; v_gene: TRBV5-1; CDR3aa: CASRLDRDYEQYF
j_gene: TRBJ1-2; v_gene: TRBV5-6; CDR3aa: CASSFPGQANYGYTF
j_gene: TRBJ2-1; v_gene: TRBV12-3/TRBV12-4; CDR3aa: CASSEDQGQMYNEQFF
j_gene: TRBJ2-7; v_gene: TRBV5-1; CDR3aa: CASSTGLESFEQYF
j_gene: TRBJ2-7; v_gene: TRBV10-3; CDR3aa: CAISESEGIGEQYF
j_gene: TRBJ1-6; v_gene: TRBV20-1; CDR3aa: CSARDGQGYSPLHF
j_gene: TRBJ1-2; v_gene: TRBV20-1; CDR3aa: CSARALQVLPTGYTF
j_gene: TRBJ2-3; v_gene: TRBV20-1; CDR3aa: CSASGTSGLTDTQYF
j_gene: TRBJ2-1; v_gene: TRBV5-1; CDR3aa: CASSSGQISYNEQFF
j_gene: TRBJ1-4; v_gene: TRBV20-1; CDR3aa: CSARDTNGQLFF
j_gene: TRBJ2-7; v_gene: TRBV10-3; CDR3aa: CAISESRGFPPYEQYF
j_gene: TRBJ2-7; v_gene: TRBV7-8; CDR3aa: CAVAGAYEQYF
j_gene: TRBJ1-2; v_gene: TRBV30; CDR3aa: CAWSVSHYGYTF
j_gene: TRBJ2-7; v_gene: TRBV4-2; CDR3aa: CASSQDVNSGIEQYF
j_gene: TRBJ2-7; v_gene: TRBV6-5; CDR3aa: CASSYSGGGGEQYF
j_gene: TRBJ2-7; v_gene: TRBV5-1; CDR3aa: CASSLGGLAPYEQYF
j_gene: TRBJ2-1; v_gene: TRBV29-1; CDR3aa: CSVEEVGGDEDEQFF
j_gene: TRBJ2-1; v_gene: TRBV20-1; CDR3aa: CSARGSSSYNEQLF
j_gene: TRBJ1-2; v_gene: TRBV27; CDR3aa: CASRGLGGYTF
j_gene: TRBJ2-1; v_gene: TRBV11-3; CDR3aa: CASSLGDTQSEQFF
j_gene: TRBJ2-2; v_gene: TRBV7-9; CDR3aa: CATPESGVNTGELFF
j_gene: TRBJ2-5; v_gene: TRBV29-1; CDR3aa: CSVEAQWTQYF
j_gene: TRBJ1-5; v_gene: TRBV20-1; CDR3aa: CSALRQYSNQPQHF
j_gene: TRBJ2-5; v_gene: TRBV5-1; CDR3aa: CASRVSQGSGEETQYF
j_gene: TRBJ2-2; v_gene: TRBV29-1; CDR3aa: CSVGQGTNTGELFF
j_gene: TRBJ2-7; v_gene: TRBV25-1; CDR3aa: CASSESRSSGIYEQYF
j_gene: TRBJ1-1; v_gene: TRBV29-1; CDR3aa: CSVAWTSDTEAFF
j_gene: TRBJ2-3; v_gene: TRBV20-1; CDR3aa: CSARDKLSRDTQYF
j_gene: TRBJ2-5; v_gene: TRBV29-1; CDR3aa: CSVEDQGRTQYF
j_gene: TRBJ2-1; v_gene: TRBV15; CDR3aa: CATSRGPGVGSYNEQFF
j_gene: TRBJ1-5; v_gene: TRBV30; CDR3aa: CAWSPSGQPQHF